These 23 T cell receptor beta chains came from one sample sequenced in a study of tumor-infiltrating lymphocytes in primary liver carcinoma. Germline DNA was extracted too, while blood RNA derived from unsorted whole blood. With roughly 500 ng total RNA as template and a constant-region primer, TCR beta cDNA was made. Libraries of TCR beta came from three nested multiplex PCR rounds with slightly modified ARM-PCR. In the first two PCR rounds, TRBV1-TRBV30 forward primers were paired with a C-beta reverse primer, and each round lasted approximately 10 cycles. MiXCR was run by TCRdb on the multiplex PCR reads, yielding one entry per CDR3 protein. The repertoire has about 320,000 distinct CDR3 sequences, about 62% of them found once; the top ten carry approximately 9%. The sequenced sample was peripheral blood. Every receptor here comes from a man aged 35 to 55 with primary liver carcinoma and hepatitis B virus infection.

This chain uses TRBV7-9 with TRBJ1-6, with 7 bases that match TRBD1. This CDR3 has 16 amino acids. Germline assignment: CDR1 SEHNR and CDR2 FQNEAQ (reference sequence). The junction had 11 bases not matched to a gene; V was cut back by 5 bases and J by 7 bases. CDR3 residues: CASSPGQAGGNSPLHF. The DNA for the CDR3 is TGTGCCAGCAGCCCTGGTCAGGCAGGGGGAAATTCACCCCTCCACTTT.

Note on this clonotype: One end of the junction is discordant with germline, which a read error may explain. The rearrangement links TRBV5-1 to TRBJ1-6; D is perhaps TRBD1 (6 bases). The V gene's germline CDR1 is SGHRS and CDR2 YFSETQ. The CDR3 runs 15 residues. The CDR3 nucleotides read TGCGCCAACAGCTCCGGAGCAGGGGCATATTCACCCCTCCACTTT. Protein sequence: CANSSGAGAYSPLHF.

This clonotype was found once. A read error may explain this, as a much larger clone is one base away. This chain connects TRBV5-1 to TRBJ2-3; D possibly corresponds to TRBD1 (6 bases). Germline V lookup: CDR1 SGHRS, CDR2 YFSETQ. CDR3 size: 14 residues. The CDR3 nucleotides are TGCGCCAGCAGCATACAGGGCAGCACAGGTACGCAGTATTTT. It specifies CASSIQGSTGTQYF.

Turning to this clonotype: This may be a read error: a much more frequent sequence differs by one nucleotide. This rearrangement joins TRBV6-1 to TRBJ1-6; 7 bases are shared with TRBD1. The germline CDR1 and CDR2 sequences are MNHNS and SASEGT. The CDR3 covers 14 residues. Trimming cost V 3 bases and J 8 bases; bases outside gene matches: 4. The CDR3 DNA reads TGTGCCAGCAGTGACTACCAGGGGGATTCACCCCTCCACTTT. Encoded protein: CASSDYQGDSPLHF.

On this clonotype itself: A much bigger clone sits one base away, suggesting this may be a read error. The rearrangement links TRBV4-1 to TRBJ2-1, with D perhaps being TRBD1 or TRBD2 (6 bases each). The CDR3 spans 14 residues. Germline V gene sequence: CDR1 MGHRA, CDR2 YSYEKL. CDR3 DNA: TGCGCCAGCAACCAAGTCAAGGGGGGCAATGAGCAGTTCTTC. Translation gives CASNQVKGGNEQFF.

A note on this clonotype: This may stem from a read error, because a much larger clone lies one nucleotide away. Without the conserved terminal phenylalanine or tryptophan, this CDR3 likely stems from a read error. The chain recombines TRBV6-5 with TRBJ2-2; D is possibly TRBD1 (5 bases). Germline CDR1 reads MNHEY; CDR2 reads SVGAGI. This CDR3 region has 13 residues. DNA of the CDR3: TGTGCCAGCAGGCCAGGGAACCCCGGGGAGCTGTTTTAT. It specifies CASRPGNPGELFY.

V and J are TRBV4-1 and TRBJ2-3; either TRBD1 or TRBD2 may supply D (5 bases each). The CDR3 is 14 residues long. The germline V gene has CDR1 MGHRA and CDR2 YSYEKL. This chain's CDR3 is CATAGTEIIDTQYF. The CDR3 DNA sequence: TGCGCTACCGCCGGGACGGAAATCATAGATACGCAGTATTTT.

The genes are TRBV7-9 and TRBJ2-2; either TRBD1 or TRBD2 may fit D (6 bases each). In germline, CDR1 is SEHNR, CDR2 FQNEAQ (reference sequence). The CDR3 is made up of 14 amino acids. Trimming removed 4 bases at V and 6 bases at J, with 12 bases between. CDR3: CASSSYREAGELFF. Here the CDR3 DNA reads TGTGCCAGCAGCTCTTACAGGGAGGCCGGGGAGCTGTTTTTT.

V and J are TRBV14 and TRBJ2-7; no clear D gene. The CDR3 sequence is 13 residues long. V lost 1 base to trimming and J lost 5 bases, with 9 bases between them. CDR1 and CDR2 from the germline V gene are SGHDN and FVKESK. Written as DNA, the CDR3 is TGTGCCAGCAGCCAAGTTCTAGGGAACGAGCAGTACTTC. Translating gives CASSQVLGNEQYF.

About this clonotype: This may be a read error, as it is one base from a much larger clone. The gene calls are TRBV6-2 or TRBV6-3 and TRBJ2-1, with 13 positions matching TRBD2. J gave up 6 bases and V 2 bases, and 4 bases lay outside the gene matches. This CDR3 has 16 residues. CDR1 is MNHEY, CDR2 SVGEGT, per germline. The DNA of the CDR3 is TGTGCCAGCAGTTACCCGGGACTAGCGGGATTCAATGAGCAGTTCTTC. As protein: CASSYPGLAGFNEQFF.

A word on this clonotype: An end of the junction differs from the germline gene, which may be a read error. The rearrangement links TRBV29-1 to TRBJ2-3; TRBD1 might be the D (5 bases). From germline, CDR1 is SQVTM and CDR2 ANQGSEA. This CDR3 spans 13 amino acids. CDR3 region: CSVEGVHTDTQYF. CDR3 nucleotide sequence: TGCAGCGTCGAAGGGGTGCACACAGATACGCAGTATTTT.

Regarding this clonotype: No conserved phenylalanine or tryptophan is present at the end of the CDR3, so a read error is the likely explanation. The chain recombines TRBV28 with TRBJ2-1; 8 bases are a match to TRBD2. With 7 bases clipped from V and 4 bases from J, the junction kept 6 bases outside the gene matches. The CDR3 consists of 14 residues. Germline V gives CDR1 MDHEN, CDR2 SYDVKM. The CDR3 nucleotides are TGTGCCAGCACTGAAGCGGGAGATTACAATGAGCAGTTCTTA. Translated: CASTEAGDYNEQFL.

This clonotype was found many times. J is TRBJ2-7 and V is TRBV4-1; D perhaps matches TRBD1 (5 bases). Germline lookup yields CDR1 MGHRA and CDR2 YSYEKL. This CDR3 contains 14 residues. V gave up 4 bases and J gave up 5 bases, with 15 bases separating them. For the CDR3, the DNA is TGCGCCAGCAGCCTCCTAGGGGTAGGGGACGAGCAGTACTTC. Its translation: CASSLLGVGDEQYF.

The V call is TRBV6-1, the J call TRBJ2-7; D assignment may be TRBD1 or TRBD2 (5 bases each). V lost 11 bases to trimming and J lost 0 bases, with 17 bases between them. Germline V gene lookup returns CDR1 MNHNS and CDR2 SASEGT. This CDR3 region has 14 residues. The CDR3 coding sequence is TGTGCCGACAGTGAAGCGGCCGACTCCTACGAGCAGTACTTC. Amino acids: CADSEAADSYEQYF.

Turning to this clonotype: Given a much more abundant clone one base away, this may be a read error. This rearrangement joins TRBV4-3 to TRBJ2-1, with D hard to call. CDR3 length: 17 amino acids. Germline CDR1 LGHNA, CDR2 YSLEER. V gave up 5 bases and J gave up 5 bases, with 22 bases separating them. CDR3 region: CASSSRPWLFGNNEQFF. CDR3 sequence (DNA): TGCGCCAGCAGCTCTCGACCATGGCTTTTTGGGAACAATGAGCAGTTCTTC.

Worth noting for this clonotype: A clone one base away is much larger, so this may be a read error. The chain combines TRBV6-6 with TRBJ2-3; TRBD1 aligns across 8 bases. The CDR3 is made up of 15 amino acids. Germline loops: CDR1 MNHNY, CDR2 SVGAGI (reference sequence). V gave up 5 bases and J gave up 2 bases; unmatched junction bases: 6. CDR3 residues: CASSPRDRNTDTQYF. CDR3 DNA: TGTGCCAGCAGTCCGCGGGACAGGAACACAGATACGCAGTATTTT.

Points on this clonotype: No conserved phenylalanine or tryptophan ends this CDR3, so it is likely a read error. The CDR3 region has the DNA TGTGCTAGCAGCTTAACAGCGGGAGAGGGAACCGGTGAGCTGTTTTCT. Amino acid sequence: CASSLTAGEGTGELFS. This chain links TRBV11-1 with TRBJ2-2; TRBD2 matches 8 bases. The CDR3 has 16 residues. The germline gives CDR1 SGHAT, CDR2 FQDESV (reference sequence).

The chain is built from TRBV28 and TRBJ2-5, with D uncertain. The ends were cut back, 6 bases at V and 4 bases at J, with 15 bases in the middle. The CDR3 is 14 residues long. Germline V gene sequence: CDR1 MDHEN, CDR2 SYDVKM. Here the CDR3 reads CASSPVPARETQYF. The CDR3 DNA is TGTGCCAGCAGCCCAGTACCCGCACGAGAGACCCAGTACTTC. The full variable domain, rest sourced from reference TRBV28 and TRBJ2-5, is DVKVTQSSRYLVKRTGEKVFLECVQDMDHENMFWYRQDPGLGLRLIYFSYDVKMKEKGDIPEGYSVSREKKERFSLILESASTNQTSMYLCASSPVPARETQYFGPGTRLLVL.

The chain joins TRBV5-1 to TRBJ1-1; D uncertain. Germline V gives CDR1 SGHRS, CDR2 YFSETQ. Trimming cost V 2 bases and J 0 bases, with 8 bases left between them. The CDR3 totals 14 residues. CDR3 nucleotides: TGCGCCAGCAGCTTAACTGTCGTGAACACTGAAGCTTTCTTT. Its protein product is CASSLTVVNTEAFF.

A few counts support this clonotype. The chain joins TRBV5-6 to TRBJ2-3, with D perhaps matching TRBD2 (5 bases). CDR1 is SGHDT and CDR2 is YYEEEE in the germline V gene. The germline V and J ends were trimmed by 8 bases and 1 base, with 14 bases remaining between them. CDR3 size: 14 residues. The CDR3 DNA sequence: TGTGCCAGTTCTCCGGGGAGACGCACAGATACGCAGTATTTT. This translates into CASSPGRRTDTQYF. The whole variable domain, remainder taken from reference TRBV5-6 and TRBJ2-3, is DAGVTQSPTHLIKTRGQQVTLRCSPKSGHDTVSWYQQALGQGPQFIFQYYEEEERQRGNFPDRFSGHQFPNYSSELNVNALLLGDSALYLCASSPGRRTDTQYFGPGTRLTVL.

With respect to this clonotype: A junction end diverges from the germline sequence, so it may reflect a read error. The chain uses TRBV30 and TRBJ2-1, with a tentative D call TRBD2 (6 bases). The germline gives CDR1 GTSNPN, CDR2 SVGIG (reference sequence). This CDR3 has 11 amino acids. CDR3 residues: CAGRSYNEQFF. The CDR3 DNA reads TGTGCCGGGAGGTCCTACAATGAGCAGTTCTTC.

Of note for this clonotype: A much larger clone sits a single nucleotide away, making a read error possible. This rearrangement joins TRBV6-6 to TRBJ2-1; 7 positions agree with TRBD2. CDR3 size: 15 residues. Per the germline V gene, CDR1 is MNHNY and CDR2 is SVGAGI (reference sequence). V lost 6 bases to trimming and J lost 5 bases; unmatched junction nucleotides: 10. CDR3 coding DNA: TGTGCCAGCAGAAACAGGTGGGAGGGTCACAATGAGCAGTTCTTC. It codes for CASRNRWEGHNEQFF.

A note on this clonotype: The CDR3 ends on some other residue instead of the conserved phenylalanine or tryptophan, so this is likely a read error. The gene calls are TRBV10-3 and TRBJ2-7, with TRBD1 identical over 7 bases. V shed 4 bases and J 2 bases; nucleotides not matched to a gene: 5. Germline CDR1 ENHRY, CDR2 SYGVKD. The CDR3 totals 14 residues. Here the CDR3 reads CAISARDSPYEQYL. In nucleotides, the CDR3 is TGTGCCATCAGTGCCCGGGACAGCCCCTACGAGCAGTACCTC.